The next 18 T cell receptor beta chains were all read from a single sample in a study of response to subunit inactivated influenza vaccine. TCRdb re-called the RT-PCR reads with MiXCR, one entry per CDR3 protein. The data contain fewer than 550,000 distinct CDR3 sequences, roughly 25% of them singletons. The sample in question was CD4+ T cells sorted from PBMCs, obtained roughly 5 days after vaccination. These receptors all come from a man in his fifties who received an inactivated influenza vaccine.

The genes are TRBV24-1 and TRBJ2-1, with 7 bases lining up with TRBD1. The V segment lost 0 bases and the J segment 5 bases; nucleotides outside the gene matches: 6. The CDR3 covers 16 residues. CDR1 and CDR2 (germline): KGHDR, SFDVKD. CDR3 region: CATSDLQETGNNEQFF. The CDR3 DNA is TGTGCCACCAGTGATTTGCAAGAGACAGGGAACAATGAGCAGTTCTTC.

This clonotype came up a few times. V usage is TRBV15 and J usage is TRBJ2-5; D tentatively fits TRBD1 or TRBD2 (5 bases each). Looked up from germline, CDR1 is LNHNV and CDR2 is YYDKDF (reference sequence). Trimming took off 2 bases at V and 9 bases at J, with 16 bases between the two ends. The CDR3 loop spans 14 amino acids. The CDR3 loop is CATSRQERGAAQYF. Here the CDR3 DNA reads TGTGCCACCAGCAGACAAGAGAGGGGCGCGGCCCAGTACTTC.

This clonotype has just a few counts. The V call is TRBV20-1, the J call TRBJ2-3; D possibly corresponds to TRBD2 (5 bases). Per germline, CDR1 DFQATT and CDR2 SNEGSKA (reference sequence). CDR3 length: 13 amino acids. Trimming took 4 bases from V and 3 from J, leaving 11 bases between them. The CDR3 coding sequence is TGCAGTGCTAAAGGAGAGGGAACAGATACGCAGTATTTT. This translates into CSAKGEGTDTQYF.

This clonotype was seen a handful of times. The J gene is TRBJ1-4, the V gene TRBV20-1; D gene ambiguous. Germline V gene lookup returns CDR1 DFQATT and CDR2 SNEGSKA (reference sequence). This CDR3 has 15 residues. Trimming cost V 6 bases and J 2 bases, with 16 bases left between them. The CDR3 reads CSAISAVATNEKLFF. As DNA, the CDR3 is TGCAGTGCCATATCAGCGGTAGCTACTAATGAAAAACTGTTTTTT.

The chain recombines TRBV7-2 with TRBJ2-5; D may be TRBD1 (6 bases). This CDR3 comprises 15 residues. V dropped 1 base and J dropped 3 bases, with 12 bases sitting between them. Germline V gene sequence: CDR1 SGHTA, CDR2 FQGNSA. In DNA form, the CDR3 reads TGTGCCAGCAGCTTAGATAACAGGGTGAAAGAGACCCAGTACTTC. Amino acids: CASSLDNRVKETQYF. Drawing the rest from reference TRBV7-2 and TRBJ2-5, the complete variable domain is GAGVSQSPSNKVTEKGKDVELRCDPISGHTALYWYRQSLGQGLEFLIYFQGNSAPDKSGLPSDRFSAERTGGSVSTLTIQRTQQEDSAVYLCASSLDNRVKETQYFGPGTRLLVL.

This clonotype was counted between two and nine times. The chain has TRBV2 and TRBJ2-5; possibly TRBD2 for D (6 bases). V was cut by 2 bases and J by 5 bases, with 9 bases left in between. The CDR3 is 13 residues long. CDR1 and CDR2 from the germline V gene are SNHLY and FYNNEI. CDR3 protein: CASSEFGTETQYF. DNA for the CDR3: TGTGCCAGCAGTGAATTCGGGACTGAGACCCAGTACTTC.

This clonotype has just a few counts. The chain couples TRBV12-3 or TRBV12-4 to TRBJ2-1; 13 positions agree with TRBD2. CDR3 length: 16 residues. V dropped 3 bases and J dropped 4; count of bases not matched to a gene: 3. CDR3 in DNA: TGTGCCAGCAGTTTTTGGGGACTAGCGGGATACAATGAGCAGTTCTTC. Encoded protein: CASSFWGLAGYNEQFF.

This clonotype was seen a handful of times. CDR3 DNA: TGCGCCAGCAGCCATAGTAGCTCCCCTTACTACAATGAGCAGTTCTTC. Translating gives CASSHSSSPYYNEQFF. The rearrangement joins TRBV5-1 to TRBJ2-1; D remains unclear. The V end lost 4 bases, the J end lost 3 bases, and 17 bases lay between the germline ends. The V gene's germline CDR1 is SGHRS and CDR2 YFSETQ. The CDR3 is made up of 16 amino acids.

This clonotype was picked up many times. V is TRBV7-2 and J is TRBJ2-7; the D is unclear. Germline V gene data show CDR1 as SGHTA and CDR2 as FQGNSA. This CDR3 comprises 12 residues. Trimming took off 1 base at V and 3 bases at J, with 4 bases between the two ends. The CDR3 here is CASSLGVYEQYF. The CDR3 coding sequence is TGTGCCAGCAGCTTAGGTGTCTACGAGCAGTACTTC.

This chain connects TRBV15 to TRBJ2-7, with a tentative D call TRBD2 (5 bases). The germline V gene has CDR1 LNHNV and CDR2 YYDKDF (reference sequence). Trimming cost V 0 bases and J 6 bases, with 15 bases left between them. This CDR3 is 15 amino acids long. In DNA form, the CDR3 reads TGTGCCACCAGCAGAGATAGGTGGCGGGCCGGCGAGCAGTACTTC. Translation gives CATSRDRWRAGEQYF.

This clonotype has just a few counts. The genes are TRBV12-3 or TRBV12-4 and TRBJ1-1; D might be TRBD1 (6 bases). The V end was cut by 5 bases, the J end by 9 bases, with 16 bases between. There are 13 residues in the CDR3. This CDR3 is CASSPLRGGKAFF. The CDR3 coding sequence is TGTGCCAGCAGTCCCCTCCGGGGGGGCAAAGCTTTCTTT.

V gene TRBV11-2 combines with J gene TRBJ2-5; 13 nucleotides align to TRBD2. The CDR3 has 17 amino acids. CDR1 is SGHAT, CDR2 FQNNGV, per germline. After removal of 2 bases from V and 2 bases from J, the junction contained 5 bases not matched to a gene. The CDR3 DNA sequence: TGTGCCAGCAGCTTAACCCGACTAGCGGGAGGACAAGAGACCCAGTACTTC. It specifies CASSLTRLAGGQETQYF.

This clonotype was detected a few times. The rearrangement joins TRBV12-3 or TRBV12-4 to TRBJ1-5; D is perhaps TRBD1 (5 bases). Trimming removed 4 bases at V and 0 bases at J, with 7 bases between. The CDR3 is 14 amino acids. CDR3 nucleotides: TGTGCCAGCAGTTCTACAGGTAGCAATCAGCCCCAGCATTTT. This codes for CASSSTGSNQPQHF.

The chain has TRBV20-1 and TRBJ2-3, with D possibly being TRBD1 or TRBD2 (7 bases each). Trimming left V 4 bases short and J 2 bases short, with 16 bases between. Germline-derived CDR1 and CDR2 are DFQATT and SNEGSKA (reference sequence). The CDR3 contains 15 residues. CDR3 in amino acids: CSATSGRGLTDTQYF. The CDR3 region has the DNA TGCAGTGCTACATCGGGGAGGGGGCTCACAGATACGCAGTATTTT.

The rearrangement joins TRBV5-1 to TRBJ2-6, with 9 bases that match TRBD2. Trimming cost V 5 bases and J 0 bases; bases outside gene matches: 6. CDR1 SGHRS and CDR2 YFSETQ come from the germline V gene. CDR3 size: 17 residues. The CDR3 region has the DNA TGCGCCAGCAGTTCAAGCGGGGGGCACTCTGGGGCCAACGTCCTGACTTTC. Translation gives CASSSSGGHSGANVLTF.

The rearrangement uses TRBV4-2 and TRBJ2-1; maybe TRBD1 (6 bases). CDR1 and CDR2 from the germline V gene are LGHNA and YNFKEQ. This CDR3 has 15 amino acids. The V end was cut by 2 bases, the J end by 9 bases, with 17 bases between. CDR3 nucleotides: TGTGCCAGCAGCCAATCACTTACCCGAGGGGGTGAGCAGTTCTTC. Translated, it gives CASSQSLTRGGEQFF.

The gene calls are TRBV20-1 and TRBJ2-7; 11 nucleotides agree with TRBD2. This CDR3 has 16 residues. V was clipped by 4 bases and J by 2 bases; unmatched bases: 10. Germline V lookup: CDR1 DFQATT, CDR2 SNEGSKA (reference sequence). In nucleotides, the CDR3 is TGCAGTGCTACTTTATGGCCTAGCGGGAGGACCTACGAGCAGTACTTC. It is translated as CSATLWPSGRTYEQYF.

This chain uses TRBV20-1 with TRBJ2-1, with TRBD2 matching 7 bases. There are 17 residues in the CDR3. V lost 3 bases and J lost 5; bases outside the gene matches: 16. The germline V gene has CDR1 DFQATT and CDR2 SNEGSKA (reference sequence). The CDR3 region is CSARFLAVRPSNNEQFF. The CDR3 nucleotides read TGCAGTGCTAGGTTTCTAGCGGTCCGTCCCTCTAACAATGAGCAGTTCTTC.